One and the same sample provided the 17 T cell receptor beta chains below, sequenced in a study of blood T cell repertoires in COVID-19. Profiling relied on immunoSEQ multiplex PCR, and the TCRdb table lists in-frame clones only, not all of them. The sample yields under 200,000 clones, roughly 81% seen once. The source material was peripheral blood. These receptors came from a woman of 80 years or more with acute or convalescent COVID-19.

This sequence joins TRBV5-1 and TRBJ2-3; D is unresolved. Germline values: CDR1 SGHRS, CDR2 YFSETQ. The V end lost 0 bases, the J end lost 6 bases, and 14 bases lay between the germline ends. The CDR3 length is 15 residues. CDR3 protein: CASSLGRPRLDTQYF. CDR3 DNA: TGCGCCAGCAGCTTGGGGCGCCCCAGACTGGATACGCAGTATTTT.

J is TRBJ1-2 and V is TRBV18; 8 bases match TRBD1. CDR1 and CDR2 (germline): KGHSH, LQKENI. This CDR3 has 13 amino acids. The V segment lost 3 bases and the J segment 6 bases; nucleotides outside the gene matches: 3. The CDR3 DNA reads TGTGCCAGCTCACCCTTGACAGGGGATGGCTACACCTTC. It encodes CASSPLTGDGYTF.

This clone occurred a few times. The V and J genes are TRBV29-1 and TRBJ2-2; 7 bases match TRBD1. There are 14 residues in the CDR3. V gave up 8 bases and J gave up 6 bases; unmatched junction bases: 12. Germline V CDR1 and CDR2: SQVTM, ANQGSEA. The CDR3 bases are TGCAGCACTTCTACGACAGGGAATCCCGGGGAGCTGTTTTTT. Encoded protein: CSTSTTGNPGELFF.

This chain links TRBV9 with TRBJ1-1; tentatively, D is TRBD1 (6 bases). Germline values: CDR1 SGDLS, CDR2 YYNGEE. CDR3 length equals 14 residues. V was pared by 4 bases and J by 0 bases, with 10 bases between. CDR3 in amino acids: CASSRQVMNTEAFF. CDR3 coding DNA: TGTGCCAGCAGCCGACAGGTAATGAACACTGAAGCTTTCTTT.

This chain links TRBV6-2 or TRBV6-3 with TRBJ2-2; 7 nucleotides line up with TRBD1. The germline V gene encodes CDR1 MNHEY and CDR2 SVGEGT. The junction had 5 bases not matched to a gene; V was cut back by 2 bases and J by 5 bases. The CDR3 runs to 15 residues. The CDR3 DNA reads as TGTGCCAGCAGTTACAAGGGGGCTTTTACCGGGGAGCTGTTTTTT. This sequence encodes CASSYKGAFTGELFF.

This rearrangement joins TRBV15 to TRBJ2-7; 7 nucleotides match TRBD1. The CDR3 has 15 residues. V lost 8 bases and J lost 0; bases outside the gene matches: 10. Germline CDR1 LNHNV, CDR2 YYDKDF (reference sequence). The CDR3 is CATGPDRSNSYEQYF. The CDR3, as DNA: TGTGCCACCGGGCCGGACAGGTCCAACTCCTACGAGCAGTACTTC.

This clone was found a few times. The genes are TRBV20-1 and TRBJ1-4, with a tentative D call TRBD1 (5 bases). There are 11 residues in the CDR3. The germline gives CDR1 DFQATT, CDR2 SNEGSKA (reference sequence). Trimming removed 4 bases at V and 13 bases at J, with 13 bases between. CDR3 nucleotide sequence: TGCAGTGCTATACCAAGAGACAGACTGTTTTTT. It is translated as CSAIPRDRLFF.

V usage is TRBV19 and J usage is TRBJ2-5; perhaps TRBD2 as D (6 bases). Trimming took off 6 bases at V and 1 base at J, with 15 bases between the two ends. The CDR3 is 15 residues long. Germline V CDR1 and CDR2: LNHDA, SQIVND (reference sequence). CDR3 DNA sequence: TGTGCCAGTAGCCTGGAGGGATGGGGCCAAGAGACCCAGTACTTC. It encodes CASSLEGWGQETQYF.

As for this clone: Other DNA sequences from this sample encode an identical CDR3 as well. The rearrangement joins TRBV18 to TRBJ2-3; D not certain. V lost 3 bases, J lost 1 base, and 5 bases lay in between. Germline CDR1 and CDR2: KGHSH and LQKENI. The CDR3 consists of 13 residues. The CDR3 loop reads CASSPAGTDTQYF. The CDR3, as DNA: TGTGCCAGCTCACCGGCCGGCACAGATACGCAGTATTTT.

The chain joins TRBV2 to TRBJ1-6; TRBD1 aligns across 7 bases. Germline V CDR1 and CDR2: SNHLY, FYNNEI. With 6 bases clipped from V and 7 bases from J, the junction kept 3 bases outside the gene matches. The CDR3 is 13 amino acids. This CDR3 reads CASRGTVNSPLHF. The DNA of the CDR3 is TGTGCCAGCAGGGGGACAGTGAATTCACCCCTCCACTTT.

CDR3 sequence: CASSLVRFGANEKLFF. The CDR3 DNA reads as TGTGCCAGCAGCTTAGTCCGGTTCGGAGCTAATGAAAAACTGTTTTTT. The rearrangement links TRBV7-2 to TRBJ1-4; D unclear. Germline V gene sequence: CDR1 SGHTA, CDR2 FQGNSA. The CDR3 has 16 residues. Trimming cost V 1 base and J 3 bases, with 12 bases left between them.

This chain links TRBV19 with TRBJ2-1, with D hard to call. V was trimmed by 5 bases and J by 4 bases, leaving 9 bases between them. The CDR3 sequence is 13 residues long. Germline-derived CDR1 and CDR2 are LNHDA and SQIVND (reference sequence). CDR3 loop: CASSGLRYNEQFF. CDR3 nucleotide sequence: TGTGCCAGTAGTGGGCTTAGATACAATGAGCAGTTCTTC.

The CDR3 nucleotides are TGTGCCAGTAAGGGACTCCAAGAGACCCAGTACTTC. It codes for CASKGLQETQYF. This rearrangement joins TRBV28 to TRBJ2-5; a weak D match, TRBD2 (6 bases). This CDR3 spans 12 amino acids. Germline lookup yields CDR1 MDHEN and CDR2 SYDVKM. The V and J ends lost 9 bases and 1 base respectively, with 9 bases between them. Based on the CDR3 plus reference TRBV28 and TRBJ2-5, the full variable domain is DVKVTQSSRYLVKRTGEKVFLECVQDMDHENMFWYRQDPGLGLRLIYFSYDVKMKEKGDIPEGYSVSREKKERFSLILESASTNQTSMYLCASKGLQETQYFGPGTRLLVL.

This rearrangement joins TRBV6-5 to TRBJ2-7; a possible D gene is TRBD2 (6 bases). CDR3 size: 14 residues. From germline, CDR1 is MNHEY and CDR2 SVGAGI. V was pared by 5 bases and J by 5 bases, with 16 bases between. CDR3 sequence (DNA): TGTGCCAGCAGTCCCCGCGGGGCATGGAACGAGCAGTACTTC. Amino acids: CASSPRGAWNEQYF.

This rearrangement joins TRBV5-1 to TRBJ2-5, with TRBD1 matching over 7 bases. The CDR3 spans 13 residues. Germline V gives CDR1 SGHRS, CDR2 YFSETQ. J was trimmed by 5 bases and V by 4 bases; bases with no gene match: 5. The DNA of the CDR3 is TGCGCCAGCAGCGGACAGGTTACGGAGACCCAGTACTTC. This gives the protein CASSGQVTETQYF.

This rearrangement joins TRBV6-5 to TRBJ2-5, with 7 bases aligning to TRBD1. This CDR3 region has 14 residues. J was trimmed by 1 base and V by 5 bases; bases with no gene match: 4. Germline V gives CDR1 MNHEY, CDR2 SVGAGI. CDR3 sequence: CASSRTGRQETQYF. The CDR3 coding sequence is TGTGCCAGCAGTCGGACAGGACGCCAAGAGACCCAGTACTTC.

The V and J genes are TRBV3-1 (or the pseudogene TRBV3-2) and TRBJ1-2; 7 bases are shared with TRBD1. The junction had 11 bases not matched to a gene; V was cut back by 4 bases and J by 6 bases. Germline V CDR1 and CDR2: LGHDT, YNNKEL (reference sequence). CDR3 length: 15 residues. CDR3 bases: TGTGCCAGCAGCCTCATGGACAGGCCTTTGAATGGCTACACCTTC. It specifies CASSLMDRPLNGYTF.